This T cell receptor (beta chain) was found in a study of siplizumab effects on memory and regulatory T cells. Study-wide findings and caveats: Naive T cells were seemingly more diverse than memory cells, and major contributions to the alloresponse seemed to be made by them. Alloreactive sequences whose origin lay in unstimulated CD4+ memory cells were significantly reduced by siplizumab.

This CDR3 is built from 11 residues. The V gene lost 2 bases and the J gene lost 5 bases, with 4 bases spanning the gap. CDR1 DFQATT and CDR2 SNEGSKA come from the germline V gene (reference sequence). Only in-frame clones appear in the TCRdb table, and some are missing; sequencing was by immunoSEQ multiplex PCR. Of some 41,000 clones detected, 89% appear once; the ten largest clones hold around 0.25%. Of note for this clone: Its antigen is not identified.

The rearrangement links TRBV20-1 to TRBJ2-1; no clear D. The sequence was obtained from a human donor in good health. The source material was naive CD4+ T cells sorted from blood. The CDR3 region is CSARRNNEQFF. The CDR3 coding sequence is TGCAGTGCTAGAAGGAACAATGAGCAGTTCTTC.